Listed here is a single T cell receptor beta chain. This CDR3 spans 15 amino acids. V was clipped by 6 bases and J by 0 bases, with 15 bases between them. Germline V gene sequence: CDR1 DFQATT, CDR2 SNEGSKA (reference sequence). The data originate from a study of T cells in Graves' hyperthyroidism and ophthalmopathy. Amplification targeted TCR beta CDR3 regions from RNA transcripts. A first-round RT-PCR of the TCR CDR3 used the HTBI primer set. From the multiplex PCR reads, TCRdb called clonotypes with MiXCR, one entry per CDR3 protein. The sample includes roughly 100,000 distinct CDR3 sequences, roughly 47% of them seen just once.

The chain links TRBV20-1 to TRBJ1-5; D is unclear. Input material: blood. The origin of this receptor is a man aged 40-55 years with Graves' hyperthyroidism. CDR3 residues: CSASSLGTSNQPQHF. The CDR3 coding sequence is TGCAGTGCCAGCAGCTTGGGCACTAGCAATCAGCCCCAGCATTTT.